This TCR beta chain is drawn from a study of shared clonotypes between healthy human individuals. Study details: The donor pool was made up of a couple of women and a few men aged 18 to 49.

The method was immunoSEQ multiplex PCR; TCRdb's version includes in-frame clones alone and lacks a portion of them. The table has about 1.1 million clones, roughly 77% seen once. The ends were cut back, 6 bases at V and 4 bases at J, with 15 bases in the middle. In germline, CDR1 is SGHAT, CDR2 FQNNGV. CDR3 size: 14 residues. Points from the study as a whole: Naive CD4 clonotypes were shared across several donors at 4.5% to 6%.

Donors, healthy HIV-negative adults, lacked recent acute infections or vaccinations. As to this clone: The antigen remains undetermined.

V is TRBV11-2 and J is TRBJ2-5; tentatively, D is TRBD1 (5 bases). Sequenced material: memory CD4+ T cells from PBMCs. The subset denotes: CD45RA-negative fraction. The TCR comes from a man aged 18 to 30 in good health. Some clones in this sample may be carry-over from other donors' samples. DNA of the CDR3: TGTGCCAGCAGTTCATTACTGGGGCGAGAGACCCAGTACTTC. Amino acids: CASSSLLGRETQYF.